This T cell receptor (beta chain) was retrieved from a study of T cells expressing NK-cell markers. Overall study findings and caveats: There were four donors in whom these clonotypes also led the CD3+CD56-NKG2C+ fraction.

About this clonotype: Antigen specificity is unknown.

TCRdb reanalyzed the 5' RACE reads, giving one entry per CDR3 protein sequence and no DNA. Found here are about 450,000 distinct CDR3 sequences; the top ten clones hold 7.3%. This CDR3 region has 13 residues. The germline V gene encodes CDR1 MNHEY and CDR2 SVGEGT. Specimen: blood T cells: a sorted CD56 or NKG2C T cell subset, CD4+ or CD8+ T cells, or bulk PBMC T cells (not recorded which). This clonotype originated in a woman between 18 and 69 years old in good health. The rearrangement joins TRBV6-2 or TRBV6-3 to TRBJ1-1. CDR3: CASRDGMNTEAFF.